What follows are 22 T cell receptor beta chains derived from one specimen sequenced in a study of radiation and T cells in renal cell carcinoma. Assay used: immunoSEQ multiplex PCR; TCRdb lists only in-frame clones, some missing. In the table there are 60,000 to 80,000 clones, around 80% of which are singletons. Time point denoted: blood 2 weeks post-SBRT. Treatment indicated: 15 Gy SBRT to primary tumor, nephrectomy 4 weeks later. Sequences were derived from blood, sampled from a patient whose treatment included radiotherapy and nephrectomy. These receptor sequences come from a man aged 55 to 70 with renal cell carcinoma.

The V call is TRBV11-2, the J call TRBJ2-1; tentative D call: TRBD1 (7 bases). Germline V CDR1 and CDR2: SGHAT, FQNNGV. The CDR3 covers 14 residues. Trimming removed 4 bases from V and 8 bases from J, with 15 bases in between. DNA for the CDR3: TGTGCCAGCAGCTCTCCGAGGAGGGGGCATGAGCAGTTCTTC. Translation gives CASSSPRRGHEQFF.

The chain links TRBV25-1 to TRBJ2-7; the match to TRBD1 covers 7 bases. CDR3 length: 16 amino acids. Losses at the gene ends were 1 base for V and 2 bases for J; bases not matched to a gene: 8. Germline lookup yields CDR1 MGHDK and CDR2 SYGVNS. CDR3 sequence reads: CASSESWDSETYEQYF. DNA of the CDR3: TGTGCCAGCAGTGAATCGTGGGACAGTGAGACCTACGAGCAGTACTTC.

The rearrangement uses TRBV27 and TRBJ2-5; 7 bases are shared with TRBD1. The end of the DNA fits TRBJ2-7 better, so the J call may be wrong. This CDR3 region has 14 residues. Germline loops: CDR1 MNHEY, CDR2 SMNVEV (reference sequence). The CDR3 coding sequence is TGTGCCAGCAGCCGGTCAGGGACAGTCTACGAGCAGTACTTC. It codes for CASSRSGTVYEQYF.

CDR3 sequence reads: CASSSRQGADGYTF. The CDR3 DNA reads as TGTGCCAGCAGTTCCAGACAGGGGGCTGATGGCTACACCTTC. The chain is built from TRBV28 and TRBJ1-2, with 10 bases aligning to TRBD1. Looked up from germline, CDR1 is MDHEN and CDR2 is SYDVKM. J gave up 6 bases and V 4 bases, and 5 bases lay outside the gene matches. This CDR3 has 14 amino acids.

The V and J genes are TRBV11-3 and TRBJ2-3; D possibly corresponds to TRBD2 (6 bases). CDR1 and CDR2 from the germline V gene are SGHNT and YENEEA. Trimming shortened V by 5 bases and J by 3 bases, and 9 bases separated the two germline ends. The CDR3 loop spans 13 amino acids. The CDR3 spells CASSPTRTDTQYF. Written as DNA, the CDR3 is TGTGCCAGCAGCCCGACTAGAACAGATACGCAGTATTTT.

The V call is TRBV19, the J call TRBJ2-7; the match to TRBD2 covers 11 bases. Trimming removed 2 bases from V and 5 bases from J; junction bases left unmatched: 5. CDR1 is LNHDA, CDR2 SQIVND, per germline (reference sequence). This CDR3 comprises 15 residues. The CDR3 coding sequence is TGTGCCAGTAGTATACGGGAACTAGCGGGAGACGAGCAGTACTTC. Translation: CASSIRELAGDEQYF.

The rearrangement joins TRBV14 to TRBJ2-7, with D uncertain. CDR3 size: 12 residues. Germline CDR1 reads SGHDN; CDR2 reads FVKESK. With 5 bases removed from V and 6 bases from J, the gap between germline ends came to 11 bases. CDR3 amino acids: CASSLRAGEQYF. The CDR3 DNA sequence: TGTGCCAGCAGCTTACGGGCCGGCGAGCAGTACTTC.

This sequence joins TRBV19 and TRBJ1-1, with TRBD1 identical over 10 bases. The CDR3 totals 16 residues. The ends lost 0 bases at V and 6 bases at J; junction bases unmatched: 7. Germline CDR1 is LNHDA and CDR2 is SQIVND (reference sequence). The CDR3, as DNA: TGTGCCAGTAGTATAGAAGCGGGACAGGGGTATTCTGAAGCTTTCTTT. Translated: CASSIEAGQGYSEAFF.

This clone is a singleton in its sample. The chain is built from TRBV30 and TRBJ2-1; D possibly corresponds to TRBD2 (6 bases). The germline gives CDR1 GTSNPN, CDR2 SVGIG (reference sequence). The CDR3 contains 15 residues. With 2 bases removed from V and 6 bases from J, the gap between germline ends came to 17 bases. CDR3 sequence reads: CAWSSWVGGLNEQFF. DNA for the CDR3: TGTGCCTGGAGTTCCTGGGTGGGAGGACTCAATGAGCAGTTCTTC.

CDR3: CASSVDGQGLAEQYF. CDR3 DNA sequence: TGTGCCAGCAGCGTAGACGGACAGGGCCTCGCCGAGCAGTACTTC. The J gene is TRBJ2-7, the V gene TRBV9; 8 positions match TRBD1. V shed 0 bases and J 6 bases; nucleotides not matched to a gene: 8. The germline V gene encodes CDR1 SGDLS and CDR2 YYNGEE. CDR3 length: 15 amino acids.

This chain uses TRBV29-1 with TRBJ2-2; 12 bases align to TRBD2. The CDR3 has 14 residues. Germline-derived CDR1 and CDR2 are SQVTM and ANQGSEA. The V and J ends lost 6 bases and 3 bases, in that order; junction bases with no gene match: 2. The CDR3 DNA reads as TGCAGCGTGCTAGCGGGAGGGCACACCGGGGAGCTGTTTTTT. Protein: CSVLAGGHTGELFF.

This rearrangement joins TRBV28 to TRBJ1-5; a possible D gene is TRBD1 (5 bases). Trimming shortened V by 3 bases and J by 2 bases, and 11 bases separated the two germline ends. This CDR3 has 15 amino acids. Germline V gene sequence: CDR1 MDHEN, CDR2 SYDVKM. Here the CDR3 DNA reads TGTGCCAGCAGTTTCCTGTCCAGGGGCAATCAGCCCCAGCATTTT. It is translated as CASSFLSRGNQPQHF.

The genes are TRBV19 and TRBJ2-5; weak D call: TRBD2 (5 bases). With 4 bases removed from V and 7 bases from J, the gap between germline ends came to 13 bases. The germline CDR1 and CDR2 sequences are LNHDA and SQIVND (reference sequence). This CDR3 has 13 amino acids. CDR3 in DNA: TGTGCCAGTAGTACTGGAGAGGGTGGGACCCAGTACTTC. Its protein is CASSTGEGGTQYF.

The V gene is TRBV14, the J gene TRBJ2-7; D gene unclear. Looked up from germline, CDR1 is SGHDN and CDR2 is FVKESK. Between the trimmed V and J ends, which lost 5 bases and 3 bases, there was a span of 5 bases. The CDR3 runs to 11 residues. The CDR3 sequence: CASSGVYEQYF. CDR3 in DNA: TGTGCCAGCAGCGGAGTCTACGAGCAGTACTTC.

This clone was seen a single time. The V call is TRBV7-9, the J call TRBJ2-7, with TRBD1 matching over 10 bases. The CDR3 runs to 15 residues. Germline CDR1 SEHNR, CDR2 FQNEAQ (reference sequence). The V segment lost 5 bases and the J segment 1 base; nucleotides outside the gene matches: 5. In nucleotides, the CDR3 is TGTGCCAGCAGCGCACGGGACAGGGGATCCTACGAGCAGTACTTC. Translated: CASSARDRGSYEQYF.

This chain uses TRBV9 with TRBJ2-7; 7 bases align to TRBD2. CDR1 and CDR2 (germline): SGDLS, YYNGEE. This CDR3 has 14 amino acids. Germline trimming cut 4 bases from V and 2 bases from J; bases unmatched to any gene: 6. CDR3 residues: CASSPSAGPYEQYF. The CDR3 bases are TGTGCCAGCAGCCCCTCAGCGGGGCCCTACGAGCAGTACTTC.

This CDR3 is CASSTGGTATGELFF. The CDR3 region has the DNA TGTGCCAGCAGTACAGGGGGGACTGCGACCGGGGAGCTGTTTTTT. The V gene is TRBV28, the J gene TRBJ2-2; 8 bases align to TRBD1. V lost 5 bases and J lost 5; bases outside the gene matches: 7. CDR1 MDHEN and CDR2 SYDVKM come from the germline V gene. This CDR3 contains 15 residues.

J is TRBJ1-4 and V is TRBV30, with 8 positions matching TRBD1. The CDR3 covers 14 residues. Germline CDR1 is GTSNPN and CDR2 is SVGIG (reference sequence). Trimming cost V 1 base and J 8 bases; bases outside gene matches: 6. This CDR3 is CAWSADRVDEKLFF. The CDR3 DNA is TGTGCCTGGAGTGCGGACAGGGTGGACGAAAAACTGTTTTTT.

V is TRBV14 and J is TRBJ1-1; weak D call: TRBD1 (5 bases). This CDR3 comprises 14 residues. The germline V and J ends were trimmed by 4 bases and 3 bases, with 12 bases remaining between them. Germline V gives CDR1 SGHDN, CDR2 FVKESK. As DNA, the CDR3 is TGTGCCAGCAGCCGGGGACGGGGGTACACTGAAGCTTTCTTT. Its translation is CASSRGRGYTEAFF.

This clone was picked up a small number of times. The V gene is TRBV19, the J gene TRBJ2-2; 7 bases are shared with TRBD1. The CDR3 has 14 residues. J was trimmed by 0 bases and V by 5 bases; bases with no gene match: 0. Germline CDR1 and CDR2: LNHDA and SQIVND (reference sequence). DNA of the CDR3: TGTGCCAGTAGTCAGGGGGCGAACACCGGGGAGCTGTTTTTT. This codes for CASSQGANTGELFF.

The V gene is TRBV7-8, the J gene TRBJ2-2; no clear D gene. Trimming removed 1 base from V and 7 bases from J, with 1 base in between. Per germline, CDR1 SGHVS and CDR2 FQNEAQ. The CDR3 length is 11 residues. The CDR3 sequence: CASSLDGELFF. Here the CDR3 DNA reads TGTGCCAGCAGCTTAGACGGGGAGCTGTTTTTT.

This clone was recorded once. This chain joins TRBV5-6 and TRBJ2-1; possible D gene TRBD2, 5 bases. The CDR3 has 14 amino acids. Per germline, CDR1 SGHDT and CDR2 YYEEEE. Trimming took 5 bases from V and 4 from J, leaving 13 bases between them. This chain's CDR3 is CASRISSRYNEQFF. The CDR3 DNA reads TGTGCCAGCAGGATCTCTAGCAGATACAATGAGCAGTTCTTC.